This TCR beta chain was sequenced in a study of blood T cell repertoires in COVID-19 (dated by TCRdb to between 2020 and 2021). Study-level background: Samples covering the acute and convalescent phases of COVID-19 were provided by collaborators in the United States, Italy and Spain. Deeply sampled blood TCRbeta repertoires from subjects exposed to, actively infected with, or recovered from COVID-19 were included in the dataset. The material from the prospective study consisted of cDNA or gDNA derived from T cells, B-cell-depleted T cells, or PBMCs. Samples came from the ongoing ImmuneRACE study (first 160 participants) plus 1,254 subjects from 6 global collaborators. Where available, HLA class I and class II types were obtained from metadata supplied by the sample provider rather than from assay-based typing. Sample metadata almost always included a de-identified subject ID, COVID-19 status, age in years and sex. The repertoires were released in a freely available public database intended as a resource for research on the immune response to SARS-CoV-2.

This clone occurred once. The antigen it binds to is not known. Per-base quality was not reported, and no clone a single base away is much larger than it. The research as a whole found: The amount of clinical and demographic metadata varied by source and participant and was provided uncurated.

TCRbeta CDR3 regions were amplified from genomic DNA by means of the immunoSEQ Assay, a bias-controlled multiplex PCR. Turning to the authors' computational methods: The number of nucleated cells in each sample was estimated by amplification of reference gene primers within the assay. To quantify the absolute abundance of each unique TCRbeta CDR3 rearrangement, sequence reads were collapsed and filtered. For each sample, productive Simpson clonality was calculated as the square root of Simpson's diversity index across productive rearrangements. TCRdb limited this immuneACCESS table to in-frame rearrangements with V and J called. A share of clones is missing; checked studies link under half to unresolved V genes, and the rest is unexplained. Clone size and V and J calls were adopted from that table, with D and trimming inferred from the DNA. This sample holds some 140,000 clones; about four fifths were observed only once. The ten largest clones capture around 28% of the sample.

From cysteine to phenylalanine, the CDR3 is 18 amino acids long. Just the 54-base CDR3 DNA is kept, in frame starting at base 1. Trimming takes 4 bases off V and 0 bases off J; junction bases not matched to a gene: 9. From the germline V gene (reference sequence), CDR1 is LNHDA and CDR2 is SQIVND. Collaborating institutions collected whole blood in K2EDTA tubes following their own protocols. For TCRbeta analysis, collaborators shipped samples as frozen whole blood, isolated PBMCs, or DNA extracted from either of those sample types. This receptor was identified in a woman aged 55-70 years with acute or convalescent COVID-19. Recombination connected TRBV19 to TRBJ2-6, with 7 bases matching TRBD1. Sequencing input: peripheral blood. This receptor has the CDR3 CASSKLQGVTSGANVLTF. The nucleotide sequence reads TGTGCCAGTAGTAAGCTCCAGGGGGTGACCTCTGGGGCCAACGTCCTGACTTTC.